These 10 T cell receptor beta chains were all obtained from the same sample, sequenced in a study of CD8 T cells in ankylosing spondylitis. Study results and limitations: One TCR beta motif, made up of seven to nine highly homologous variants, appeared characteristic of ankylosing spondylitis blood.

MiXCR, run by TCRdb on the 5' RACE reads, gives a single entry per CDR3 protein. This sample yields over 600,000 distinct CDR3 sequences, of which under 20% are seen a single time; approximately 18% belongs to the top ten. These receptors' antigens are unknown. The sequenced sample was blood, either unsorted or a sorted T cell fraction (not recorded which). The receptor set was obtained from a male donor with ankylosing spondylitis.

In this sample, this clonotype turned up many times. The rearrangement uses TRBV24-1 and TRBJ2-1; either TRBD1 or TRBD2 may supply D (6 bases each). CDR1 is KGHDR, CDR2 SFDVKD, per germline. This CDR3 has 15 residues. V dropped 3 bases and J dropped 5 bases, with 13 bases sitting between them. The CDR3: CATSDASRGHNEQFF. CDR3 DNA: TGTGCCACCAGTGATGCCTCCCGGGGGCACAATGAGCAGTTCTTC.

Only one count was recorded for this clonotype. V usage is TRBV3-1 and J usage is TRBJ2-7; no clear D gene. Between the trimmed V and J ends, which lost 4 bases and 1 base, there was a span of 14 bases. CDR1 is LGHDT and CDR2 is YNNKEL in the germline V gene (reference sequence). CDR3 length equals 15 residues. The CDR3 here is CASSPSALGSYEQYF. CDR3 bases: TGTGCCAGCAGCCCTTCGGCCCTAGGTTCCTACGAGCAGTACTTC.

The chain links TRBV5-5 to TRBJ1-2; 7 bases agree with TRBD1. Germline trimming cut 0 bases from V and 5 bases from J; bases unmatched to any gene: 7. Germline V CDR1 and CDR2: SGHKS, YYEKEE (reference sequence). This CDR3 is built from 15 residues. This chain's CDR3 is CASSLEGRGTYGYTF. Written as DNA, the CDR3 is TGTGCCAGCAGCTTGGAGGGCAGGGGGACTTATGGCTACACCTTC.

This chain links TRBV7-9 with TRBJ1-5; D is undetermined. V was clipped by 5 bases and J by 5 bases, with 13 bases between them. There are 14 residues in the CDR3. Per germline, CDR1 SEHNR and CDR2 FQNEAQ (reference sequence). CDR3: CASSPAGSYQPQHF. The CDR3 nucleotides are TGTGCCAGCAGCCCCGCTGGGTCTTATCAGCCCCAGCATTTT.

The CDR3 coding sequence is TGTGCCAGTAGTATAGACGGGACCCCGAACACTGAAGCTTTCTTT. Its protein product is CASSIDGTPNTEAFF. The V and J genes are TRBV19 and TRBJ1-1; maybe TRBD1 (5 bases). Trimming removed 0 bases at V and 1 base at J, with 9 bases between. The CDR3 is 15 amino acids. The germline V gene encodes CDR1 LNHDA and CDR2 SQIVND (reference sequence).

The chain couples TRBV9 to TRBJ2-1; TRBD2 aligns across 10 bases. Germline assignment: CDR1 SGDLS and CDR2 YYNGEE. This CDR3 comprises 16 residues. The J segment lost 8 bases and the V segment lost 0 bases, leaving 8 bases of the junction unmatched. CDR3 bases: TGTGCCAGCAGCGTAGCAGCGGGAGGGGGGTTGGATGAGCAGTTCTTC. Protein sequence: CASSVAAGGGLDEQFF. The entire variable domain, with the rest obtained from reference TRBV9 and TRBJ2-1, is as follows: DSGVTQTPKHLITATGQRVTLRCSPRSGDLSVYWYQQSLDQGLQFLIQYYNGEERAKGNILERFSAQQFPDLHSELNLSSLELGDSALYFCASSVAAGGGLDEQFFGPGTRLTVL.

In its sample, this clonotype was seen a few times. The J gene is TRBJ2-1, the V gene TRBV5-1, with 11 positions matching TRBD2. The CDR3 is made up of 17 amino acids. V was clipped by 0 bases and J by 0 bases; unmatched bases: 2. Germline-derived CDR1 and CDR2 are SGHRS and YFSETQ. The CDR3 reads CASSLVAGGPSYNEQFF. CDR3 sequence (DNA): TGCGCCAGCAGCTTGGTAGCGGGAGGGCCCTCCTACAATGAGCAGTTCTTC.

The rearrangement joins TRBV6-6 to TRBJ2-4; D not resolved. Per germline, CDR1 MNHNY and CDR2 SVGAGI (reference sequence). V was clipped by 0 bases and J by 11 bases, with 11 bases between them. The CDR3 runs 13 residues. The CDR3 region is CASSYSNLDVQYF. In DNA form, the CDR3 reads TGTGCCAGCAGTTACTCGAACCTAGATGTTCAGTACTTC.

The chain has TRBV6-6 and TRBJ2-2; D is unresolved. The germline CDR1 and CDR2 sequences are MNHNY and SVGAGI (reference sequence). Trimming stripped 2 bases from V and 7 bases from J, with 5 bases between. This CDR3 region has 12 residues. CDR3 bases: TGTGCCAGCAGTTACGAAGGCGGGGAGCTGTTTTTT. It yields the protein CASSYEGGELFF.

Comment on this clonotype: One junction end disagrees with the germline gene, perhaps due to a read error. The chain recombines TRBV7-9 with TRBJ1-2; the match to TRBD1 covers 7 bases. This CDR3 contains 16 residues. Germline V lookup: CDR1 SEHNR, CDR2 FQNEAQ (reference sequence). CDR3 region: CVSSSRTGRIYYGYTF. CDR3 DNA: TGTGTCAGCAGCTCGAGGACAGGCCGGATCTACTATGGCTACACCTTC.